This T cell receptor beta chain was profiled in a study of identical twins. This clonotype was recorded at least ten times. Its antigen is undetermined. Whole-study results and caveats: Within beta out-of-frame sequences, the excess sharing observed between twins was weaker.

TCRdb passed the 5' RACE reads through MiXCR, listing each CDR3 protein once. The table shows around 550,000 distinct CDR3 sequences, with approximately 16% occurring only once. These data also formed part of another study, on yellow fever vaccine responses in identical twins.

The sequencing input was CD4+ T cells sorted from blood. This TCR came from a woman between 18 and 29 years old in good health.

CDR3 sequence: CASSPGRIMNTEAFF. In DNA form, the CDR3 reads TGTGCCAGCAGTCCCGGACGGATCATGAACACTGAAGCTTTCTTT. The chain recombines TRBV12-3 or TRBV12-4 with TRBJ1-1; no reliable D call. The ends were cut back, 5 bases at V and 0 bases at J, with 13 bases in the middle. CDR3 length: 15 amino acids.